This entry describes one T cell receptor (beta chain). Original processing methods: Reference gene primer amplification gave estimated nucleated cell counts. The repertoire was sequenced with immunoSEQ multiplex PCR; TCRdb's copy has only in-frame clones and lacks some. V and J calls and clone size are as listed in that table; D and trimming were resolved from the DNA. The table has 410,000 or so clones, just over 85% seen once. The data derive from a study of blood T cell repertoires in COVID-19. The material sequenced was peripheral blood. This clonotype originated in a woman younger than 45 with active or convalescent COVID-19.

DNA for the CDR3: TGTGCCACCAGCAGAGATATGGGTACAGGGGGTGGTTCCTACGAGCAGTACTTC. Protein product: CATSRDMGTGGGSYEQYF. This chain joins TRBV15 and TRBJ2-7; 8 nucleotides match TRBD1. The germline CDR1 and CDR2 sequences are LNHNV and YYDKDF (reference sequence). The length of the CDR3 is 18 residues. Unmatched junction bases numbered 11, after V lost 0 bases and J lost 1 base.